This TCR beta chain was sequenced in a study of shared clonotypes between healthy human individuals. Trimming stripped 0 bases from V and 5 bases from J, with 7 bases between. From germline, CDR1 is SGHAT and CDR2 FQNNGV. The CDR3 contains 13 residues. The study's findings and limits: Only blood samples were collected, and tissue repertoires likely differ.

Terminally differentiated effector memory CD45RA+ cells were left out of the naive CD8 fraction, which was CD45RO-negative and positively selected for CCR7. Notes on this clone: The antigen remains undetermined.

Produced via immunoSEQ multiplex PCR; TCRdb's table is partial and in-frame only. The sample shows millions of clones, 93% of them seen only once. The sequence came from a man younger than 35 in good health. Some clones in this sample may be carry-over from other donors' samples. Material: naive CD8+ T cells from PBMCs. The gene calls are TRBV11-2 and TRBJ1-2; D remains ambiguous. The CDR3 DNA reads TGTGCCAGCAGCTTAGATACGGTGTATGGCTACACCTTC. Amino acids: CASSLDTVYGYTF.